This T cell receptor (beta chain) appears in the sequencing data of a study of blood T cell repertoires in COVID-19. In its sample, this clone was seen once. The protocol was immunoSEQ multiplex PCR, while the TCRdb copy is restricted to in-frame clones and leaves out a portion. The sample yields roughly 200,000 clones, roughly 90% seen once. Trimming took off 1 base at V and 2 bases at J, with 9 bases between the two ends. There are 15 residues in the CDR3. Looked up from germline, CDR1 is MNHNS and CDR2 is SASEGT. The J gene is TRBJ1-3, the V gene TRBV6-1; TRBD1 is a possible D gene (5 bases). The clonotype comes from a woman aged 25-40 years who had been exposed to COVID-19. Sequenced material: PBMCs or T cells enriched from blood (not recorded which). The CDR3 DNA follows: TGTGCCAGCAGTGAAGGAGGACAAGCTGGAAACACCATATATTTT. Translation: CASSEGGQAGNTIYF.